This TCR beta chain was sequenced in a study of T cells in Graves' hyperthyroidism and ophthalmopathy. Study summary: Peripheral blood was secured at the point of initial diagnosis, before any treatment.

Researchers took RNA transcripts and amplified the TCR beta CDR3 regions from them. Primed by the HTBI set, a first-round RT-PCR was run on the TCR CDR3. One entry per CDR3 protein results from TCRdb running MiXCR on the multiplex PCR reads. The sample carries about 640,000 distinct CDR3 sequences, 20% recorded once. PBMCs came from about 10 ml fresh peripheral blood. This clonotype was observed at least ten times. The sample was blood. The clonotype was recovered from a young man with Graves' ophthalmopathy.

In nucleotides, the CDR3 is TGTGCCAGCAGTTGGGACGGGAGCAATCAGCCCCAGCATTTT. Amino acid sequence: CASSWDGSNQPQHF. The gene calls are TRBV2 and TRBJ1-5, with a possible D match to TRBD1 (5 bases). This CDR3 is built from 14 residues. Germline V lookup: CDR1 SNHLY, CDR2 FYNNEI. The V and J ends lost 5 bases and 1 base respectively, with 9 bases between them. The full variable domain, in which reference TRBV2 and TRBJ1-5 provide the parts outside the CDR3, is EPEVTQTPSHQVTQMGQEVILRCVPISNHLYFYWYRQILGQKVEFLVSFYNNEISEKSEIFDDQFSVERPDGSNFTLKIRSTKLEDSAMYFCASSWDGSNQPQHFGDGTRLSIL.